A single TCR beta chain is shown here with its context. These data come from a study of T cell responses to AZD1222 COVID-19 vaccine. Repertoires were generated with immunoSEQ multiplex PCR, while TCRdb's copy carries only in-frame clones and drops some. Altogether tens of thousands of clones are present, 89% being singletons, with the ten largest covering about 9.3%. Pooled samples include second doses given at about 4 or 12 weeks. The source material was peripheral blood, sampled 28 days after the second AZD1222 dose. This sequence was found in an adult who received the AZD1222 COVID-19 vaccine.

The CDR3 loop reads CASSLGSSYNSPLHF. The CDR3 bases are TGTGCCAGCAGCTTGGGTAGCTCCTATAATTCACCCCTCCACTTT. The V and J genes are TRBV5-4 and TRBJ1-6; D unclear. V lost 0 bases, J lost 0 bases, and 4 bases lay in between. Germline CDR1 and CDR2: SGHNT and YYREEE (reference sequence). This CDR3 has 15 residues. The variable domain in full, completed from reference TRBV5-4 and TRBJ1-6, reads ETGVTQSPTHLIKTRGQQVTLRCSSQSGHNTVSWYQQALGQGPQFIFQYYREEENGRGNFPPRFSGLQFPNYSSELNVNALELDDSALYLCASSLGSSYNSPLHFGNGTRLTVT.